The 32 T cell receptor beta chains below come from one sample, sequenced in a study of T cell repertoires in cytomegalovirus infection. TCRdb redid the calling of the reads with MiXCR, one entry per CDR3 protein. The sample holds around 540,000 distinct CDR3 sequences; roughly a third are singletons and the top ten take around a sixth. No antigens are known for them. The material sequenced was cultured PBMCs, taken from culture after CMV antigen stimulation. These receptors all stem from a human donor in good health (CMV status not recorded). Some clones in this sample may be carry-over from other donors' samples.

This clonotype showed up just a few times. As DNA, the CDR3 is TGTGCCAGCAGCTTAGAGGGGGCCCCCTCCTACAATGAGCAGTTCTTC. This translates into CASSLEGAPSYNEQFF. The chain employs TRBV7-2 and TRBJ2-1, with 7 bases matching TRBD1. CDR3 length: 16 residues. The junction had 3 bases not matched to a gene; V was cut back by 1 base and J by 0 bases. Per the germline V gene, CDR1 is SGHTA and CDR2 is FQGNSA.

In this sample, this clonotype turned up many times. This sequence joins TRBV7-2 and TRBJ2-2; D unclear. Trimming pared 5 bases from V and 2 bases from J, leaving 9 bases between. Germline assignment: CDR1 SGHTA and CDR2 FQGNSA. The CDR3 is 14 amino acids. The chain's CDR3 is CASSANINTGELFF. Written as DNA, the CDR3 is TGTGCCAGCAGCGCCAACATTAACACCGGGGAGCTGTTTTTT.

The genes are TRBV20-1 and TRBJ1-5; D remains unclear. Germline assignment: CDR1 DFQATT and CDR2 SNEGSKA (reference sequence). The CDR3 length is 12 residues. V dropped 3 bases and J dropped 0 bases, with 3 bases sitting between them. CDR3 DNA sequence: TGCAGTGCTAGTGATAGCAATCAGCCCCAGCATTTT. Its protein product is CSASDSNQPQHF.

The chain uses TRBV7-2 and TRBJ2-1; the D is unclear. The V gene lost 2 bases and the J gene lost 7 bases, with 9 bases spanning the gap. The CDR3 runs to 13 residues. Germline assignment: CDR1 SGHTA and CDR2 FQGNSA. Here the CDR3 DNA reads TGTGCCAGCAGCTTAAATAAATTAAATGAGCAGTTCTTC. Its protein product is CASSLNKLNEQFF.

The chain has TRBV6-6 and TRBJ2-7, with 11 bases identical to TRBD1. This CDR3 is built from 19 residues. Germline lookup yields CDR1 MNHNY and CDR2 SVGAGI (reference sequence). The V gene end was trimmed by 10 bases and the J gene end by 4 bases; junction bases not matched to a gene: 24. The CDR3 coding sequence is TGTGCCACCGAGACTACGGGACAGGGGGAACCTCAACAGGTTTACGAGCAGTACTTC. This codes for CATETTGQGEPQQVYEQYF.

This clonotype was found a few times. This chain links TRBV28 with TRBJ1-4; D is undetermined. The CDR3 has 12 residues. V shed 10 bases and J shed 0 bases, with 6 bases lying between them. Per the germline V gene, CDR1 is MDHEN and CDR2 is SYDVKM. CDR3: CATQATNEKLFF. CDR3 in DNA: TGTGCCACACAAGCAACTAATGAAAAACTGTTTTTT.

In its sample, this clonotype was seen a few times. V and J are TRBV4-3 and TRBJ2-1; 10 bases are shared with TRBD2. CDR3 length: 14 amino acids. V shed 5 bases, J shed 5 bases, and the junction held 3 bases outside the gene matches. Germline V gene sequence: CDR1 LGHNA, CDR2 YSLEER. The CDR3 protein is CASSYGTSDNEQFF. CDR3 nucleotide sequence: TGCGCCAGCAGCTACGGGACTAGCGACAATGAGCAGTTCTTC.

The chain is built from TRBV12-3 or TRBV12-4 and TRBJ2-3, with D possibly TRBD2 on 6 matching bases. The V gene lost 0 bases and the J gene lost 4 bases, with 17 bases spanning the gap. The CDR3 covers 17 residues. CDR3 sequence reads: CASSLAIFAGTADTQYF. CDR3 bases: TGTGCCAGCAGTTTAGCGATTTTCGCGGGAACCGCAGATACGCAGTATTTT.

This CDR3 is CASLSHGGVGSPLHF. CDR3 sequence (DNA): TGTGCCAGCCTGTCCCACGGGGGGGTGGGTTCACCCCTCCACTTT. This sequence joins TRBV27 and TRBJ1-6; tentative D call: TRBD1 (5 bases). Between the trimmed V and J ends, which lost 8 bases and 9 bases, there was a span of 20 bases. Per germline, CDR1 MNHEY and CDR2 SMNVEV (reference sequence). This CDR3 spans 15 amino acids.

The chain carries TRBV19 and TRBJ1-6, with D maybe TRBD1 (6 bases). The CDR3 has 17 residues. With 6 bases removed from V and 9 bases from J, the gap between germline ends came to 24 bases. The V gene's germline CDR1 is LNHDA and CDR2 SQIVND (reference sequence). CDR3 amino acids: CASSGRGLGPRSSPLHF. The CDR3, as DNA: TGTGCCAGTAGCGGCAGGGGATTGGGCCCACGATCTTCACCCCTCCACTTT. Combining the CDR3 with reference TRBV19 and TRBJ1-6 gives the whole variable domain DGGITQSPKYLFRKEGQNVTLSCEQNLNHDAMYWYRQDPGQGLRLIYYSQIVNDFQKGDIAEGYSVSREKKESFPLTVTSAQKNPTAFYLCASSGRGLGPRSSPLHFGNGTRLTVT.

This clonotype was observed a handful of times. The chain couples TRBV7-2 to TRBJ1-4; no definite D call. Germline V gene data show CDR1 as SGHTA and CDR2 as FQGNSA. The CDR3 contains 13 residues. The V end was cut by 4 bases, the J end by 8 bases, with 11 bases between. This chain's CDR3 is CASSSSSGEKLFF. The DNA of the CDR3 is TGTGCCAGCAGCTCCTCCTCTGGGGAAAAACTGTTTTTT. Using reference TRBV7-2 and TRBJ1-4 for the parts outside the CDR3, the full variable domain is GAGVSQSPSNKVTEKGKDVELRCDPISGHTALYWYRQSLGQGLEFLIYFQGNSAPDKSGLPSDRFSAERTGGSVSTLTIQRTQQEDSAVYLCASSSSSGEKLFFGSGTQLSVL.

The sample holds many counts of this clonotype. This sequence joins TRBV25-1 and TRBJ2-3; 10 positions match TRBD2. This CDR3 region has 17 residues. Germline trimming cut 1 base from V and 8 bases from J; bases unmatched to any gene: 12. Germline V CDR1 and CDR2: MGHDK, SYGVNS. This CDR3 reads CASSELSLAGVGGTQYF. DNA for the CDR3: TGTGCCAGCAGTGAATTGTCCCTAGCGGGAGTTGGGGGTACGCAGTATTTT. Looking up the rest from reference TRBV25-1 and TRBJ2-3 gives the full variable domain: EADIYQTPRYLVIGTGKKITLECSQTMGHDKMYWYQQDPGMELHLIHYSYGVNSTEKGDLSSESTVSRIRTEHFPLTLESARPSHTSQYLCASSELSLAGVGGTQYFGPGTRLTVL.

This chain links TRBV7-6 with TRBJ2-1, with TRBD2 identical over 16 bases. The CDR3 extends over 17 amino acids. The V gene's germline CDR1 is SGHVS and CDR2 FNYEAQ. J gave up 6 bases and V 4 bases, and 6 bases lay outside the gene matches. The DNA of the CDR3 is TGTGCCAGCAGCTCCCCGGGACTAGCGGGAGGGGGCAATGAGCAGTTCTTC. Translated, it gives CASSSPGLAGGGNEQFF.

The V and J genes are TRBV7-3 and TRBJ2-1, with D possibly matching TRBD2 (6 bases). The germline V gene has CDR1 SGHTA and CDR2 FQGTGA. Trimming left V 2 bases short and J 6 bases short, with 11 bases between. This CDR3 spans 14 amino acids. The CDR3: CASSLAGSTNEQFF. The CDR3 nucleotides are TGTGCCAGCAGCTTAGCCGGGAGTACCAATGAGCAGTTCTTC.

The rearrangement uses TRBV11-2 and TRBJ2-5; 9 bases agree with TRBD2. Trimming cost V 8 bases and J 5 bases; bases outside gene matches: 12. The germline V gene encodes CDR1 SGHAT and CDR2 FQNNGV. There are 15 residues in the CDR3. The CDR3 here is CASGSPLAGWETQYF. In DNA, the CDR3 is TGTGCCAGCGGATCTCCCCTAGCGGGGTGGGAGACCCAGTACTTC. The full variable domain, completed using reference TRBV11-2 and TRBJ2-5, is EAGVAQSPRYKIIEKRQSVAFWCNPISGHATLYWYQQILGQGPKLLIQFQNNGVVDDSQLPKDRFSAERLKGVDSTLKIQPAKLEDSAVYLCASGSPLAGWETQYFGPGTRLLVL.

This chain links TRBV12-3 or TRBV12-4 with TRBJ1-2, with TRBD1 as a possible D gene (5 bases). V lost 1 base to trimming and J lost 5 bases, with 14 bases between them. CDR3 length equals 15 residues. CDR3 in amino acids: CASSLGTHSGYGYTF. The CDR3 region has the DNA TGTGCCAGCAGTTTAGGGACACATTCGGGATATGGCTACACCTTC.

This chain connects TRBV6-2 or TRBV6-3 to TRBJ2-1, with D tentatively TRBD2 (6 bases). Between the trimmed V and J ends, which lost 5 bases and 9 bases, there was a span of 11 bases. Germline V gene lookup returns CDR1 MNHEY and CDR2 SVGEGT. CDR3 length equals 12 residues. The CDR3 region has the DNA TGTGCCAGCAGTCCACGGGACTCTGAGCAGTTCTTC. This gives the protein CASSPRDSEQFF.

This chain links TRBV12-3 or TRBV12-4 with TRBJ1-4; D not certain. The CDR3 is made up of 15 amino acids. V lost 0 bases and J 3 bases, leaving 8 bases between the germline ends. The CDR3 DNA sequence: TGTGCCAGCAGTTTAGCGCATGGGCCTAATGAAAAACTGTTTTTT. Encoded protein: CASSLAHGPNEKLFF.

This clonotype was picked up a small number of times. The chain combines TRBV19 with TRBJ1-2; D not resolved. The germline gives CDR1 LNHDA, CDR2 SQIVND (reference sequence). The V gene lost 5 bases and the J gene lost 2 bases, with 12 bases spanning the gap. There are 14 residues in the CDR3. CDR3 DNA sequence: TGTGCCAGTAGTGAAGCAGGAAGAAACTATGGCTACACCTTC. Its translation: CASSEAGRNYGYTF.

V and J are TRBV12-3 or TRBV12-4 and TRBJ2-1; D remains ambiguous. The CDR3 is made up of 15 amino acids. Trimming took off 1 base at V and 4 bases at J, with 11 bases between the two ends. The CDR3 region has the DNA TGTGCCAGCAGTTTAGGGAGTGGATTGTACAATGAGCAGTTCTTC. Translating it yields CASSLGSGLYNEQFF.

The rearrangement uses TRBV24-1 and TRBJ2-7; weak D call: TRBD2 (5 bases). This CDR3 is 15 amino acids long. Germline V lookup: CDR1 KGHDR, CDR2 SFDVKD. V dropped 3 bases and J dropped 4 bases, with 15 bases sitting between them. The CDR3 reads CATSDPHKGVYEQYF. DNA of the CDR3: TGTGCCACCAGTGATCCTCACAAGGGAGTTTACGAGCAGTACTTC.

In its sample, this clonotype was seen a few times. This chain connects TRBV28 to TRBJ2-6, with a possible D match to TRBD1 (5 bases). Germline V gene data show CDR1 as MDHEN and CDR2 as SYDVKM. The CDR3 totals 19 residues. V was trimmed by 3 bases and J by 0 bases, leaving 18 bases between them. In DNA form, the CDR3 reads TGTGCCAGCAGTTTTTTCCCAGGGCGCGCGAGCTCTGGGGCCAACGTCCTGACTTTC. Its translation: CASSFFPGRASSGANVLTF. Combining the CDR3 with reference TRBV28 and TRBJ2-6 gives the whole variable domain DVKVTQSSRYLVKRTGEKVFLECVQDMDHENMFWYRQDPGLGLRLIYFSYDVKMKEKGDIPEGYSVSREKKERFSLILESASTNQTSMYLCASSFFPGRASSGANVLTFGAGSRLTVL.

The CDR3 bases are TGTGCCAGCAGCCCGATTGGGACTTTCAAAAACATTCAGTACTTC. It is translated as CASSPIGTFKNIQYF. J is TRBJ2-4 and V is TRBV7-2; possible D gene TRBD2, 6 bases. Per the germline V gene, CDR1 is SGHTA and CDR2 is FQGNSA. The V and J ends lost 5 bases and 3 bases respectively, with 14 bases between them. CDR3 length equals 15 residues.

Only a few counts were recorded for this clonotype. The chain combines TRBV20-1 with TRBJ2-1; TRBD2 aligns across 10 bases. This CDR3 contains 17 residues. Trimming removed 3 bases from V and 2 bases from J; junction bases left unmatched: 10. Germline-derived CDR1 and CDR2 are DFQATT and SNEGSKA (reference sequence). The CDR3: CSASRTVSGRAYNEQFF. The CDR3 DNA reads TGCAGTGCTAGTCGAACGGTGAGCGGGAGGGCCTACAATGAGCAGTTCTTC.

The rearrangement links TRBV7-9 to TRBJ2-1; 12 nucleotides line up with TRBD2. This CDR3 comprises 18 residues. V lost 5 bases to trimming and J lost 5 bases; unmatched junction nucleotides: 13. CDR1 and CDR2 (germline): SEHNR, FQNEAQ (reference sequence). In DNA form, the CDR3 reads TGTGCCAGCAGCGACGGACTAGCGGGAAATTCGGGCGACAATGAGCAGTTCTTC. Its translation: CASSDGLAGNSGDNEQFF.

The chain couples TRBV29-1 to TRBJ1-2, with D possibly TRBD1 on 6 matching bases. The V end lost 7 bases, the J end lost 7 bases, and 19 bases lay between the germline ends. The germline CDR1 and CDR2 sequences are SQVTM and ANQGSEA. The CDR3 length is 13 residues. The CDR3 bases are TGCAGCGCCCCGGGTCCAGGGGAGGGTGGCTACACCTTC. Its protein product is CSAPGPGEGGYTF.

V gene TRBV30 combines with J gene TRBJ2-2, with a possible D match to TRBD1 (6 bases). CDR3 length equals 15 residues. In germline, CDR1 is GTSNPN, CDR2 SVGIG (reference sequence). The V and J ends lost 0 bases and 1 base respectively, with 9 bases between them. The CDR3 loop reads CAWSVLDRNTGELFF. The CDR3 DNA reads TGTGCCTGGAGTGTGTTGGACAGGAACACCGGGGAGCTGTTTTTT.

The V and J genes are TRBV4-2 and TRBJ1-1; TRBD1 aligns across 7 bases. Germline values: CDR1 LGHNA, CDR2 YNFKEQ. Losses at the gene ends were 0 bases for V and 6 bases for J; bases not matched to a gene: 10. The CDR3 has 16 amino acids. Here the CDR3 DNA reads TGTGCCAGCAGCCAAGAATTGGGGAGGGGGCCCCCTGAAGCTTTCTTT. Its translation: CASSQELGRGPPEAFF.

The V call is TRBV9, the J call TRBJ2-2; D not resolved. The CDR3 has 14 residues. The V end was cut by 0 bases, the J end by 1 base, with 4 bases between. Germline CDR1 SGDLS, CDR2 YYNGEE. The DNA of the CDR3 is TGTGCCAGCAGCGTAGCGGGGAACACCGGGGAGCTGTTTTTT. Translated, it gives CASSVAGNTGELFF.

The chain carries TRBV18 and TRBJ2-3; no clear D. Trimming removed 1 base from V and 1 base from J, with 6 bases in between. CDR3 length equals 14 residues. Germline V gene sequence: CDR1 KGHSH, CDR2 LQKENI. CDR3: CASSPQFGTDTQYF. The CDR3 DNA follows: TGTGCCAGCTCACCACAGTTCGGCACAGATACGCAGTATTTT.

This clonotype was seen many times. This chain links TRBV7-2 with TRBJ2-2; TRBD1 is a possible D gene (6 bases). Per the germline V gene, CDR1 is SGHTA and CDR2 is FQGNSA. The CDR3 runs to 13 residues. The V and J ends lost 7 bases and 4 bases respectively, with 10 bases between them. In DNA, the CDR3 is TGTGCCAGCAACCAGGGGAGCACCGGGGAGCTGTTTTTT. It is translated as CASNQGSTGELFF.

The V gene is TRBV20-1, the J gene TRBJ1-5, with unresolved D. V lost 3 bases and J 7 bases, leaving 13 bases between the germline ends. The CDR3 totals 13 residues. Germline CDR1 and CDR2: DFQATT and SNEGSKA (reference sequence). CDR3 sequence reads: CSARGRKGQPQHF. The DNA for the CDR3 is TGCAGTGCTAGGGGAAGGAAGGGACAGCCCCAGCATTTT.